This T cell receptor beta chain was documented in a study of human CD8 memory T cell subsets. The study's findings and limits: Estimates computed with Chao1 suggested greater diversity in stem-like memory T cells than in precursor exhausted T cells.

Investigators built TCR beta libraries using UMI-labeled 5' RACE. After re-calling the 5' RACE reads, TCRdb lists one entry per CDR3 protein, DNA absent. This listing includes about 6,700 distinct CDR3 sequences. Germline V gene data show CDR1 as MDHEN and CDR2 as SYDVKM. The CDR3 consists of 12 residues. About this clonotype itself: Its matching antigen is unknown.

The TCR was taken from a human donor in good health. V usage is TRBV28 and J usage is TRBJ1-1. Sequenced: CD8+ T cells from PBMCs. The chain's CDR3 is CASIRKGIEAFF.